The present T cell receptor beta chain was sequenced within a study of T cells in Graves' hyperthyroidism and ophthalmopathy. Study observations and caveats: Ophthalmopathy was identified by the model a median 6.5 months ahead of onset. Most expanded thyroid clonotypes above 0.001 recurred in blood.

RNA transcripts were the template for amplifying TCR beta CDR3 regions. HTBI primers were the set used in a first-round RT-PCR of the TCR CDR3. TCRdb recomputed calls from the multiplex PCR reads with MiXCR, one row per CDR3 protein. The sample lists about 400,000 distinct CDR3 sequences; approximately 15% were seen once. CDR3 size: 17 residues. Trimming cost V 0 bases and J 2 bases, with 17 bases left between them. The sample holds a few counts of this clonotype. Its antigen remains unidentified. Clinical Activity Scores of at least 3, NOSPECS grades of at least 4 and durations under 3 months characterized ophthalmopathy patients. Diagnoses used clinical symptoms, serum thyroxine and TRAb, thyroid ultrasound and orbital computed tomography.

The material sequenced was blood. The V call is TRBV12-3 or TRBV12-4, the J call TRBJ2-7; possibly TRBD2 for D (7 bases). The source of this sequence is a woman younger than 45 with Graves' ophthalmopathy. The CDR3 bases are TGTGCCAGCAGTTTAGCGCTGGGGGGGGCCCCTACCTACGAGCAGTACTTC. It specifies CASSLALGGAPTYEQYF.